A selection of T cell receptor beta chains follows, all from one sample in a study of cytomegalovirus exposure and HLA in healthy donors. Sequenced by immunoSEQ multiplex PCR; TCRdb stores in-frame clones only, minus some. The table records 120,000 or so clones, around 79% of them present only once. Sequencing input: PBMCs. These receptors were taken from a middle-aged woman in good health and CMV-seronegative. CDR3s include the opening cysteine and the closing phenylalanine or tryptophan. Each record gives: CDR3 length, V gene, D gene, clone size, J gene, CDR3 DNA, CDR3 protein. D genes are given only for firm matches. Expanded clones get a size class; other rows say once, few or many, or leave the size out.

CDR3 length: 13; V gene: TRBV7-3; D gene: NA; clone size: NA; J gene: TRBJ2-4; CDR3 DNA: TGTGCCAGCAGCAAGGACAGTCAAAACATTCAGTACTTC; CDR3 protein: CASSKDSQNIQYF
CDR3 length: 15; V gene: TRBV10-3; D gene: TRBD2; clone size: NA; J gene: TRBJ2-7; CDR3 DNA: TGTGCCACCAAGGGACTAGCGGGAGGGCCACCCGAGCAGTACTTC; CDR3 protein: CATKGLAGGPPEQYF
CDR3 length: 15; V gene: TRBV4-1; D gene: TRBD2; clone size: few; J gene: TRBJ2-1; CDR3 DNA: TGCGCCAGCAGCCAATGGGCGGGAGGTGTCTATGAGCAGTTCTTC; CDR3 protein: CASSQWAGGVYEQFF
CDR3 length: 16; V gene: TRBV9; D gene: NA; clone size: once; J gene: TRBJ2-2; CDR3 DNA: TGTGCCAGCAGCCTCCGACAGGACACGAACACCGGGGAGCTGTTTTTT; CDR3 protein: CASSLRQDTNTGELFF
CDR3 length: 15; V gene: TRBV10-2; D gene: NA; clone size: NA; J gene: TRBJ2-1; CDR3 DNA: TGCGCCAGCAGCCCTCAGCGGGTCACCCCGCAGGAGCAGTTCTTC; CDR3 protein: CASSPQRVTPQEQFF
CDR3 length: 15; V gene: TRBV4-1; D gene: NA; clone size: NA; J gene: TRBJ1-3; CDR3 DNA: TGCGCCAGCAGCCAAGATCCGGGAACTGGAAACACCATATATTTT; CDR3 protein: CASSQDPGTGNTIYF
CDR3 length: 15; V gene: TRBV5-1; D gene: NA; clone size: NA; J gene: TRBJ2-4; CDR3 DNA: TGCGCCAGCAGCGGGGGGAAGGAGTCCAAAAACATTCAGTACTTC; CDR3 protein: CASSGGKESKNIQYF
CDR3 length: 18; V gene: TRBV10-3; D gene: TRBD2; clone size: NA; J gene: TRBJ2-5; CDR3 DNA: TGTGCCATCAGTGCCTCTCGTCGGGGAGCGGGAGTTGGGGAGACCCAGTACTTC; CDR3 protein: CAISASRRGAGVGETQYF
CDR3 length: 15; V gene: TRBV5-4; D gene: TRBD1; clone size: NA; J gene: TRBJ1-4; CDR3 DNA: TGTGCCAGCAGCTCAGCCGGGACAGGGGATGAAAAACTGTTTTTT; CDR3 protein: CASSSAGTGDEKLFF
CDR3 length: 18; V gene: TRBV5-1; D gene: TRBD2; clone size: NA; J gene: TRBJ2-3; CDR3 DNA: TGCGCCAGCAGCTTGGGACTAGCGGGAGTTGGCGGCACAGATACGCAGTATTTT; CDR3 protein: CASSLGLAGVGGTDTQYF
CDR3 length: 11; V gene: TRBV7-9; D gene: NA; clone size: NA; J gene: TRBJ2-5; CDR3 DNA: TGTTCCAGCAGCCGGGGGGAGACCCAGTACTTC; CDR3 protein: CSSSRGETQYF
CDR3 length: 13; V gene: TRBV27; D gene: NA; clone size: NA; J gene: TRBJ1-1; CDR3 DNA: TGTGCCAGCAGTTTCGGCAGGGGTTATGAAGCTTTCTTT; CDR3 protein: CASSFGRGYEAFF
CDR3 length: 13; V gene: TRBV5-1; D gene: NA; clone size: NA; J gene: TRBJ1-1; CDR3 DNA: TGCGCCACCTCAGGAGGGGAGAACACTGAAGCTTTCTTT; CDR3 protein: CATSGGENTEAFF
CDR3 length: 11; V gene: TRBV6-5; D gene: NA; clone size: NA; J gene: TRBJ2-4; CDR3 DNA: TGTGCCAGCACCTCGGGGAACATTCAGTACTTC; CDR3 protein: CASTSGNIQYF
CDR3 length: 14; V gene: TRBV5-1; D gene: TRBD1; clone size: NA; J gene: TRBJ1-2; CDR3 DNA: TGCGCCAGCAGCTTGGAGACAGGGCCCTATGGCTACACCTTC; CDR3 protein: CASSLETGPYGYTF
CDR3 length: 15; V gene: TRBV11-2; D gene: TRBD1; clone size: NA; J gene: TRBJ2-5; CDR3 DNA: TGTGCCAGCAGCTTCCCACAGGGGGCGGGAGAGACCCAGTACTTC; CDR3 protein: CASSFPQGAGETQYF
CDR3 length: 15; V gene: TRBV25-1; D gene: NA; clone size: NA; J gene: TRBJ1-5; CDR3 DNA: TGTGCCAGCCAGCGATCGGGACACGGAAATCAGCCCCAGCATTTT; CDR3 protein: CASQRSGHGNQPQHF
CDR3 length: 14; V gene: TRBV6-5; D gene: NA; clone size: NA; J gene: TRBJ1-1; CDR3 DNA: TGTGCCAGCAGGAACAGAGTTTCGAACACTGAAGCTTTCTTT; CDR3 protein: CASRNRVSNTEAFF
CDR3 length: 16; V gene: TRBV11-2; D gene: NA; clone size: NA; J gene: TRBJ2-1; CDR3 DNA: TGTGCCAGCAGCCCGCTGACGGGGGTAGCACCAACGGAGGGGTTCTTC; CDR3 protein: CASSPLTGVAPTEGFF
CDR3 length: 18; V gene: TRBV2; D gene: NA; clone size: NA; J gene: TRBJ2-1; CDR3 DNA: TGTGCCAGCAGTGACGGGGGAGCGGGTACAATCTCTGCCAATGAGCAGTTCTTC; CDR3 protein: CASSDGGAGTISANEQFF
CDR3 length: 14; V gene: TRBV28; D gene: TRBD2; clone size: NA; J gene: TRBJ2-7; CDR3 DNA: TGTGCCAGCAGCTCCTCGCCGGGACTAGTCGAGCAGTACTTC; CDR3 protein: CASSSSPGLVEQYF
CDR3 length: 13; V gene: TRBV5-6; D gene: NA; clone size: NA; J gene: TRBJ2-5; CDR3 DNA: TGTGCCAGCAGCCCCCCCGTCCGGGAGACCCAGTACTTC; CDR3 protein: CASSPPVRETQYF
CDR3 length: 14; V gene: TRBV6-5; D gene: TRBD1; clone size: NA; J gene: TRBJ2-1; CDR3 DNA: TGTGCCAGCAGTATACAGGGACAGTACAATGAGCAGTTCTTC; CDR3 protein: CASSIQGQYNEQFF
CDR3 length: 14; V gene: TRBV5-4; D gene: TRBD2; clone size: NA; J gene: TRBJ2-5; CDR3 DNA: TGTGCCAGCAGCCCGGGACTAGAAAGAGAGACCCAGTACTTC; CDR3 protein: CASSPGLERETQYF
CDR3 length: 13; V gene: TRBV5-1; D gene: NA; clone size: once; J gene: TRBJ2-5; CDR3 DNA: TGCGCCAGCAGCTTCCCAGGGGAAGAGACCCAGTACTTC; CDR3 protein: CASSFPGEETQYF
CDR3 length: 13; V gene: TRBV27; D gene: TRBD1; clone size: few; J gene: TRBJ2-7; CDR3 DNA: TGTGCCAACAGTCCGGACAGGGGATCCGAGCAGTACTTC; CDR3 protein: CANSPDRGSEQYF
CDR3 length: 12; V gene: TRBV28; D gene: NA; clone size: NA; J gene: TRBJ1-6; CDR3 DNA: TGTGCCAGCAGTTTTGGCCTCTCACCCCTCCACTTT; CDR3 protein: CASSFGLSPLHF
CDR3 length: 13; V gene: TRBV27; D gene: TRBD1; clone size: NA; J gene: TRBJ1-1; CDR3 DNA: TGTGCCAGCAGTTTCGGACAGGGTCTAGAAGCTTTCTTT; CDR3 protein: CASSFGQGLEAFF
CDR3 length: 13; V gene: TRBV6-5; D gene: NA; clone size: NA; J gene: TRBJ2-5; CDR3 DNA: TGTGCCAGCAGATACCCAGGGGTAGAGACCCAGTACTTC; CDR3 protein: CASRYPGVETQYF
CDR3 length: 16; V gene: TRBV28; D gene: NA; clone size: NA; J gene: TRBJ1-2; CDR3 DNA: TGTGCCAGCAGTTCCCCCCTAGACAGCTACTACTATGGCTACACCTTC; CDR3 protein: CASSSPLDSYYYGYTF
CDR3 length: 15; V gene: TRBV7-9; D gene: TRBD2; clone size: NA; J gene: TRBJ2-2; CDR3 DNA: TGTGCCAGCAGATTTAGCGGGAGGGCGACCGGGGAGCTGTTTTTT; CDR3 protein: CASRFSGRATGELFF
CDR3 length: 15; V gene: TRBV28; D gene: TRBD2; clone size: NA; J gene: TRBJ2-5; CDR3 DNA: TGTGCCAGCATCCGTTTTGGGACTAGCGGGGAGACCCAGTACTTC; CDR3 protein: CASIRFGTSGETQYF
CDR3 length: 16; V gene: TRBV18; D gene: NA; clone size: NA; J gene: TRBJ2-3; CDR3 DNA: TGTGCCAGCTCACCGACTCCTCCGGCCGGAGGAGATACGCAGTATTTT; CDR3 protein: CASSPTPPAGGDTQYF
CDR3 length: 12; V gene: TRBV11-2; D gene: NA; clone size: NA; J gene: TRBJ2-7; CDR3 DNA: TGTGCCAGCAGCTTAAATACATACGAGCAGTACTTC; CDR3 protein: CASSLNTYEQYF
CDR3 length: 14; V gene: TRBV4-2; D gene: NA; clone size: NA; J gene: TRBJ2-3; CDR3 DNA: TGTGCCAGCAGCCAAGGTAGTAGTCTCGATACGCAGTATTTT; CDR3 protein: CASSQGSSLDTQYF
CDR3 length: 14; V gene: TRBV6-6; D gene: TRBD2; clone size: once; J gene: TRBJ2-5; CDR3 DNA: TGTGCCAGCAGTTACGGGGGGGGTGCGGAGACCCAGTACTTC; CDR3 protein: CASSYGGGAETQYF
CDR3 length: 16; V gene: TRBV10-1; D gene: TRBD2; clone size: NA; J gene: TRBJ2-1; CDR3 DNA: TGCGCCAGCCACCCAGGGCGGGCGGGAGAGGGCAATGAGCAGTTCTTC; CDR3 protein: CASHPGRAGEGNEQFF
CDR3 length: 18; V gene: TRBV7-2; D gene: TRBD2; clone size: few; J gene: TRBJ2-6; CDR3 DNA: TGTGCCAGCAGCACCTCTCTAGCGGGGCCCTCTGGGGCCAACGTCCTGACTTTC; CDR3 protein: CASSTSLAGPSGANVLTF
CDR3 length: 14; V gene: TRBV18; D gene: TRBD2; clone size: once; J gene: TRBJ2-5; CDR3 DNA: TGTGCCAGCTCACTGCGGGAGGGCCAAGAGACCCAGTACTTC; CDR3 protein: CASSLREGQETQYF
CDR3 length: 16; V gene: TRBV6-1; D gene: NA; clone size: NA; J gene: TRBJ2-6; CDR3 DNA: TGTGCCAGCAGTGGAAGCGCTAGCACCGGGGCCAACGTCCTGACTTTC; CDR3 protein: CASSGSASTGANVLTF
CDR3 length: 18; V gene: TRBV19; D gene: TRBD2; clone size: few; J gene: TRBJ2-1; CDR3 DNA: TGTGCCAGTAGCGTGCATATGGGCGGGGGAGATCGCGAATATGAGCAGTTCTTC; CDR3 protein: CASSVHMGGGDREYEQFF
CDR3 length: 18; V gene: TRBV7-2; D gene: TRBD2; clone size: few; J gene: TRBJ2-7; CDR3 DNA: TGTGCCAGCAGCTTAGCGCGGTTCTCTAGCGGGAGGCCCTACGAGCAGTACTTC; CDR3 protein: CASSLARFSSGRPYEQYF
CDR3 length: 12; V gene: TRBV29-1; D gene: NA; clone size: NA; J gene: TRBJ2-5; CDR3 DNA: TGCAGCGTTGAATCAGGGAAAGAGACCCAGTACTTC; CDR3 protein: CSVESGKETQYF
CDR3 length: 13; V gene: TRBV15; D gene: NA; clone size: NA; J gene: TRBJ2-7; CDR3 DNA: TGTGCCACCAGCAAACAGGCGACGGGCGAGCAGTACTTC; CDR3 protein: CATSKQATGEQYF
CDR3 length: 15; V gene: TRBV7-2; D gene: TRBD2; clone size: NA; J gene: TRBJ2-1; CDR3 DNA: TGTGCCAGCAGCTCCGGACTAGCTGCCTACAATGAGCAGTTCTTC; CDR3 protein: CASSSGLAAYNEQFF
CDR3 length: 15; V gene: TRBV29-1; D gene: TRBD1; clone size: NA; J gene: TRBJ2-3; CDR3 DNA: TGCAGCGTCGCCTGGGGACAGGATGGCACAGATACGCAGTATTTT; CDR3 protein: CSVAWGQDGTDTQYF
CDR3 length: 11; V gene: TRBV2; D gene: NA; clone size: NA; J gene: TRBJ2-7; CDR3 DNA: TGTGCCAGCAGATATGGACAGTCCGAGTACTTC; CDR3 protein: CASRYGQSEYF
CDR3 length: 11; V gene: TRBV10-3; D gene: NA; clone size: once; J gene: TRBJ2-7; CDR3 DNA: TGTGCCATCAGGCGGGGCTACGAGCAGTACTTC; CDR3 protein: CAIRRGYEQYF
CDR3 length: 16; V gene: TRBV18; D gene: TRBD1; clone size: NA; J gene: TRBJ1-1; CDR3 DNA: TGTGCCAGCTCGCCGGGACAGGGAACCTTGAACACTGAAGCTTTCTTT; CDR3 protein: CASSPGQGTLNTEAFF
CDR3 length: 14; V gene: TRBV5-1; D gene: TRBD1; clone size: NA; J gene: TRBJ2-3; CDR3 DNA: TGCGCCAGCACGTCGGGACAGGGCACAGATACGCAGTATTTT; CDR3 protein: CASTSGQGTDTQYF
CDR3 length: 14; V gene: TRBV27; D gene: NA; clone size: NA; J gene: TRBJ1-6; CDR3 DNA: TGTGCCAGCAGTTTGAGGCAGCATAATTCACCCCTCCACTTT; CDR3 protein: CASSLRQHNSPLHF